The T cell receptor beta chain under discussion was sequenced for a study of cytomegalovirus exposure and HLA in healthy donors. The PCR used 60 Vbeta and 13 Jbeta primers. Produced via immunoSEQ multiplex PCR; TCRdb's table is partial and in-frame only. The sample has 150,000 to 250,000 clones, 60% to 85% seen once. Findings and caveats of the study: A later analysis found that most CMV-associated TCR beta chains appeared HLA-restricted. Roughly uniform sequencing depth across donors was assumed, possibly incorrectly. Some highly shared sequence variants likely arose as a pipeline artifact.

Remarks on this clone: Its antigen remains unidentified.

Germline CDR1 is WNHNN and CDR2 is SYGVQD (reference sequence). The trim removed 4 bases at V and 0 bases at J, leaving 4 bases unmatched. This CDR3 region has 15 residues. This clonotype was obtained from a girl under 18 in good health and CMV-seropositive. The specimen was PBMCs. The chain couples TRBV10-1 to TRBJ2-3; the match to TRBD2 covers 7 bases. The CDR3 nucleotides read TGCGCCAGCAGTGCCAAGCGGGGTAGCACAGATACGCAGTATTTT. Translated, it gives CASSAKRGSTDTQYF.